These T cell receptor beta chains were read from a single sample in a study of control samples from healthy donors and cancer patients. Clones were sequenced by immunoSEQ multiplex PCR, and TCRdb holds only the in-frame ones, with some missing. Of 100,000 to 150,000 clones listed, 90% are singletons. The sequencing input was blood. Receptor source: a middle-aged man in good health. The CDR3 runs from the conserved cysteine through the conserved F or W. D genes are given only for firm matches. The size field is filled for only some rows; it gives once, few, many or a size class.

CASGRGHEQYF,TGTGCCAGCGGCAGGGGCCACGAGCAGTACTTC,TRBJ2-7,-,-,TRBV6-5
CASSVDQGVTGELFF,TGTGCCAGCAGCGTAGACCAGGGAGTTACCGGGGAGCTGTTTTTT,TRBJ2-2,-,-,TRBV9
CASSQVAADTQYF,TGTGCCAGCAGCCAAGTCGCGGCAGATACGCAGTATTTT,TRBJ2-3,-,-,TRBV14
CACGPAYSNQPQHF,TGTGCCTGCGGTCCAGCTTATAGCAATCAGCCCCAGCATTTT,TRBJ1-5,-,-,TRBV30
CASTSSGAIFDQPQHF,TGTGCCAGCACGTCTTCGGGGGCGATTTTCGATCAGCCCCAGCATTTT,TRBJ1-5,-,-,TRBV28
CSGGGYTF,TGCAGTGGAGGAGGCTACACCTTC,TRBJ1-2,-,few,TRBV20-1
CAGLTQGSPYEQYF,TGTGCCGGGTTAACTCAGGGATCCCCCTACGAGCAGTACTTC,TRBJ2-7,-,-,TRBV6-5
CASGGQSNQPQHF,TGTGCCAGCGGGGGACAGAGCAATCAGCCCCAGCATTTT,TRBJ1-5,TRBD1,few,TRBV3-1/TRBV3-2
CASRPPGTRDITYEQYF,TGTGCCAGCAGGCCCCCAGGCACCCGGGACATAACCTACGAGCAGTACTTC,TRBJ2-7,-,-,TRBV2
CASSEPGEGEQYF,TGCGCCAGCAGCGAACCGGGCGAAGGGGAGCAGTACTTC,TRBJ2-7,-,-,TRBV5-1
CASSPLAGGSDTQYF,TGTGCCAGCTCACCCCTAGCGGGGGGTTCAGATACGCAGTATTTT,TRBJ2-3,TRBD2,-,TRBV18
CASSLVGGVNTEAFF,TGCGCCAGCAGCTTGGTTGGTGGGGTTAACACTGAAGCTTTCTTT,TRBJ1-1,-,-,TRBV5-1
CASSRQGREQYF,TGTGCCAGCAGCCGACAGGGCCGGGAGCAGTACTTC,TRBJ2-7,TRBD1,-,TRBV2
CASSIRPGGQDNEQFF,TGTGCCAGCAGTATCCGCCCGGGGGGTCAAGACAATGAGCAGTTCTTC,TRBJ2-1,TRBD2,-,TRBV27
CSVDRAGTSSRNNEQFF,TGCAGCGTTGACCGAGCCGGGACTAGTAGTCGTAACAATGAGCAGTTCTTC,TRBJ2-1,TRBD2,-,TRBV29-1
CATSPGGASGGYEQYF,TGTGCCACCAGCCCCGGCGGGGCTAGCGGGGGGTACGAGCAGTACTTC,TRBJ2-7,TRBD2,-,TRBV15
CASSLSVGILHEQYF,TGCGCCAGCAGCTTGTCAGTTGGGATTCTCCACGAGCAGTACTTC,TRBJ2-7,-,-,TRBV5-1
CASSDIGYNEQFF,TGTGCCAGCAGTGATATAGGATACAATGAGCAGTTCTTC,TRBJ2-1,-,-,TRBV2
CASSAKGAIPLHF,TGTGCCAGCAGCGCCAAGGGGGCGATACCCCTCCACTTT,TRBJ1-6,TRBD1,-,TRBV11-2
CASSIRGWSQPQHF,TGTGCCAGTAGTATCAGAGGGTGGAGTCAGCCCCAGCATTTT,TRBJ1-5,-,-,TRBV19
CASSIVRDSGYTF,TGTGCCAGTAGTATCGTGCGGGACTCTGGCTACACCTTC,TRBJ1-2,-,-,TRBV19
CASTNTGRRGNTIYF,TGTGCCAGCACCAACACAGGGCGGAGAGGAAACACCATATATTTT,TRBJ1-3,-,-,TRBV6-5
CASSSGTYEQYF,TGTGCCAGCAGCTCCGGGACTTATGAGCAGTACTTC,TRBJ2-7,-,-,TRBV11-1
CASSQFGGVGTEAFF,TGTGCCAGCAGCCAGTTTGGAGGGGTGGGTACTGAAGCTTTCTTT,TRBJ1-1,-,-,TRBV3-1/TRBV3-2
CASSKTSEETQYF,TGTGCCAGCAGCAAGACTAGTGAGGAGACCCAGTACTTC,TRBJ2-5,-,-,TRBV5-4
CASSFQGNTEAFF,TGTGCCAGCAGTTTTCAGGGGAACACTGAAGCTTTCTTT,TRBJ1-1,-,-,TRBV11-2
CASGSPGQGAGEQFF,TGTGCCAGCGGCTCCCCCGGACAGGGGGCGGGTGAGCAGTTCTTC,TRBJ2-1,TRBD1,-,TRBV28
CAISESGGTNEKLFF,TGTGCCATCAGTGAGTCGGGAGGAACTAATGAAAAACTGTTTTTT,TRBJ1-4,-,-,TRBV10-3
CASRRLAGGHDTQYF,TGTGCCAGTAGAAGACTAGCGGGGGGGCATGATACGCAGTATTTT,TRBJ2-3,TRBD2,once,TRBV19
CASSFLRGNSPLHF,TGTGCCAGCAGTTTTCTCCGGGGAAATTCACCCCTCCACTTT,TRBJ1-6,-,-,TRBV28
CASSYRQGRNSPLHF,TGTGCCAGCAGTTATCGACAGGGGAGGAATTCACCCCTCCACTTT,TRBJ1-6,TRBD1,-,TRBV6-5
CASSVSGGALEQFF,TGTGCCAGCAGTGTCAGCGGGGGGGCCCTTGAGCAGTTCTTC,TRBJ2-1,TRBD2,-,TRBV6-4